These 9 T cell receptor beta chains originate from one sample sequenced in a study of shared clonotypes between healthy human individuals. Profiled with immunoSEQ multiplex PCR; TCRdb holds only in-frame clones, not every one. The sample records around 1.1 million clones, about 80% being singletons. The sequenced sample was memory CD4+ T cells from PBMCs. As for subset: CD45RA-negative fraction. The receptors were sampled from a man aged 18 to 29 in good health. Some clones in this sample may be carry-over from other donors' samples.

The chain recombines TRBV10-2 with TRBJ2-7; D unclear. Germline CDR1 is WSHSY and CDR2 is SAAADI. This CDR3 is built from 11 residues. Trimming took off 5 bases at V and 2 bases at J, with 4 bases between the two ends. The CDR3 loop reads CASSPTYEQYF. In nucleotides, the CDR3 is TGCGCCAGCAGTCCGACCTACGAGCAGTACTTC.

A single count supports this clone. CDR3 residues: CASSEGGVAGELFF. CDR3 nucleotides: TGTGCCAGCAGTGAAGGGGGCGTTGCCGGGGAGCTGTTTTTT. The V call is TRBV6-1, the J call TRBJ2-2, with D perhaps matching TRBD1 (5 bases). V was pared by 1 base and J by 6 bases, with 9 bases between. CDR1 is MNHNS and CDR2 is SASEGT in the germline V gene. CDR3 length: 14 amino acids.

To note about this clone: This specimen includes other DNA sequences encoding the same CDR3. The chain employs TRBV5-1 and TRBJ2-6, with D uncertain. CDR3 length: 15 amino acids. Trimming took 0 bases from V and 0 from J, leaving 4 bases between them. CDR1 and CDR2 from the germline V gene are SGHRS and YFSETQ. The CDR3 DNA is TGCGCCAGCAGCTTGGGGAACTCTGGGGCCAACGTCCTGACTTTC. Translating gives CASSLGNSGANVLTF.

This clone has ten or more counts. Other DNA sequences within the sample encode an identical CDR3. The chain uses TRBV29-1 and TRBJ2-5; 8 bases match TRBD1. The CDR3 totals 13 residues. The germline CDR1 and CDR2 sequences are SQVTM and ANQGSEA. J was trimmed by 5 bases and V by 3 bases; bases with no gene match: 5. The CDR3 sequence: CSVDFQGAETQYF. Here the CDR3 DNA reads TGCAGCGTTGATTTCCAGGGGGCTGAGACCCAGTACTTC.

The rearrangement uses TRBV28 and TRBJ2-3; 10 nucleotides align to TRBD2. This CDR3 spans 15 amino acids. Germline-derived CDR1 and CDR2 are MDHEN and SYDVKM. J gave up 4 bases and V 6 bases, and 7 bases lay outside the gene matches. CDR3 amino acids: CASRMGLAIADTQYF. The CDR3 coding sequence is TGTGCCAGCAGAATGGGACTAGCGATCGCAGATACGCAGTATTTT.

The chain combines TRBV29-1 with TRBJ2-7, with D possibly matching TRBD2 (6 bases). The better agreement between TRBJ2-5 and the DNA end casts doubt on the J call. The CDR3 totals 12 residues. Germline CDR1 and CDR2: SQVTM and ANQGSEA. The DNA for the CDR3 is TGCAGCGCGTTCGGGGCGGGGGAGACCCAGTACTTC. Translating it yields CSAFGAGETQYF.

This rearrangement joins TRBV9 to TRBJ1-4, with 7 nucleotides matching TRBD1. Germline lookup yields CDR1 SGDLS and CDR2 YYNGEE. The CDR3 length is 14 residues. J lost 8 bases, V lost 0 bases, and 4 bases had no gene match. The CDR3 DNA follows: TGTGCCAGCAGCGTAGAACCCAGGGGGGAAAAACTGTTTTTT. Translation gives CASSVEPRGEKLFF.

This clone was seen at least ten times. The gene calls are TRBV5-5 and TRBJ2-7; the D gene is possibly TRBD1 (6 bases). The germline V gene has CDR1 SGHKS and CDR2 YYEKEE (reference sequence). The CDR3 totals 14 residues. Trimming pared 0 bases from V and 2 bases from J, leaving 9 bases between. CDR3 loop: CASSLGTDTYEQYF. The DNA for the CDR3 is TGTGCCAGCAGCTTGGGGACAGACACCTACGAGCAGTACTTC. Filled out from reference TRBV5-5 and TRBJ2-7, the complete variable domain reads DAGVTQSPTHLIKTRGQQVTLRCSPISGHKSVSWYQQVLGQGPQFIFQYYEKEERGRGNFPDRFSARQFPNYSSELNVNALLLGDSALYLCASSLGTDTYEQYFGPGTRLTVT.

For the CDR3, the DNA is TGTGCCAGCAGTGTAGGACACGGCTACTATGGCTACACCTTC. Residues: CASSVGHGYYGYTF. The rearrangement joins TRBV2 to TRBJ1-2; a weak D match, TRBD1 (5 bases). V shed 4 bases and J shed 3 bases, with 12 bases lying between them. The CDR3 totals 14 residues. Germline CDR1 SNHLY, CDR2 FYNNEI.